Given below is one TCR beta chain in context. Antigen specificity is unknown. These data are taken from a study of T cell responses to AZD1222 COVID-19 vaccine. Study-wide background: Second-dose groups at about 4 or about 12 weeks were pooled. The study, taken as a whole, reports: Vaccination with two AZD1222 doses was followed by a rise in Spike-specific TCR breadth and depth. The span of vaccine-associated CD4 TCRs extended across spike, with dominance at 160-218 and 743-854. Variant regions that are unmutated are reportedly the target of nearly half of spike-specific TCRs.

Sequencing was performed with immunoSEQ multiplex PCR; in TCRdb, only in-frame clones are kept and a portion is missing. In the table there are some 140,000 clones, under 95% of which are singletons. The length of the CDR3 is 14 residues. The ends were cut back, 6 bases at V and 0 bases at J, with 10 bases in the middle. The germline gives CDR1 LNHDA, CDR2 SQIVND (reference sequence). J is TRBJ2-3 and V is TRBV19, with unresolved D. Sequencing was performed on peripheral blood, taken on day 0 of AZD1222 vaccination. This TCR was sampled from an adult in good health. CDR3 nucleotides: TGTGCCAGTAGCCAGGAATTTAGCACAGATACGCAGTATTTT. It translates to CASSQEFSTDTQYF. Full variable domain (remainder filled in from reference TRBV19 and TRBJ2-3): DGGITQSPKYLFRKEGQNVTLSCEQNLNHDAMYWYRQDPGQGLRLIYYSQIVNDFQKGDIAEGYSVSREKKESFPLTVTSAQKNPTAFYLCASSQEFSTDTQYFGPGTRLTVL.